Each of the 9 T cell receptor beta chains below was sequenced from the same sample in a study of response to subunit inactivated influenza vaccine. TCRdb re-analysed the RT-PCR reads in MiXCR, keeping a single row per CDR3 protein. This table holds around 540,000 distinct CDR3 sequences, roughly 10% found once. Sequenced here: PBMCs from blood, sampled on the day of vaccination. The source is a man aged 45 to 65 who received an inactivated influenza vaccine.

This sequence joins TRBV28 and TRBJ2-4, with TRBD1 identical over 8 bases. This CDR3 has 22 residues. CDR1 is MDHEN, CDR2 SYDVKM, per germline. V shed 2 bases, J shed 1 base, and the junction held 22 bases outside the gene matches. CDR3 in amino acids: CASSLDRTGSWDRPWAKNIQYF. Written as DNA, the CDR3 is TGTGCCAGCAGTTTAGACCGGACAGGGAGTTGGGACAGACCCTGGGCCAAAAACATTCAGTACTTC.

This clonotype was counted many times. The chain employs TRBV12-3 or TRBV12-4 and TRBJ2-7; no definite D call. Deletions cut 5 bases from V and 2 bases from J, with 4 bases between. The CDR3 contains 11 residues. This CDR3 is CASSAAYEQYF. The CDR3 bases are TGTGCCAGCAGTGCTGCCTACGAGCAGTACTTC.

V is TRBV28 and J is TRBJ2-1; 11 positions match TRBD1. The CDR3 contains 17 residues. The V gene end was trimmed by 5 bases and the J gene end by 7 bases; junction bases not matched to a gene: 13. Germline V gene sequence: CDR1 MDHEN, CDR2 SYDVKM. In nucleotides, the CDR3 is TGTGCCAGCAGTAACCGGGACAGGGGGATTTTGATTAATGAGCAGTTCTTC. Translation gives CASSNRDRGILINEQFF.

This clonotype came up a few times. This chain links TRBV20-1 with TRBJ2-2; TRBD1 matches at 7 bases. Unmatched junction bases numbered 10, after V lost 5 bases and J lost 7 bases. The CDR3 loop spans 14 amino acids. In germline, CDR1 is DFQATT, CDR2 SNEGSKA (reference sequence). CDR3 residues: CSAPNYRGNGELFF. The CDR3 nucleotides are TGCAGTGCTCCAAACTACAGGGGTAACGGGGAGCTGTTTTTT.

This clonotype was recorded a few times. V and J are TRBV11-2 and TRBJ2-1; either TRBD1 or TRBD2 may fit D (9 bases each). This CDR3 has 20 residues. The V gene lost 4 bases and the J gene lost 4 bases, with 29 bases spanning the gap. The germline CDR1 and CDR2 sequences are SGHAT and FQNNGV. CDR3 sequence reads: CASSSPGDRALTSGYNEQFF. For the CDR3, the DNA is TGTGCCAGCAGCTCCCCCGGGGACAGGGCCTTGACTAGCGGTTACAATGAGCAGTTCTTC.

Only a few counts were recorded for this clonotype. The gene calls are TRBV12-3 or TRBV12-4 and TRBJ2-7, with TRBD2 identical over 7 bases. The ends lost 6 bases at V and 6 bases at J; junction bases unmatched: 17. CDR3 length: 16 amino acids. The CDR3 reads CASRRSGSRGVGEQYF. CDR3 bases: TGTGCCAGCAGAAGGTCGGGTAGCCGGGGGGTCGGCGAGCAGTACTTC.

This clonotype was observed a handful of times. This sequence joins TRBV19 and TRBJ2-1; 13 nucleotides line up with TRBD2. The trim removed 4 bases at V and 4 bases at J, leaving 10 bases unmatched. There are 18 residues in the CDR3. Germline V lookup: CDR1 LNHDA, CDR2 SQIVND (reference sequence). The CDR3 spells CASSTELAGGPLYNEQFF. The CDR3 nucleotides read TGTGCCAGTAGTACAGAACTAGCGGGAGGGCCGTTGTACAATGAGCAGTTCTTC.

The chain links TRBV2 to TRBJ2-2, with D tentatively TRBD1 (5 bases). CDR3 length: 13 residues. CDR1 is SNHLY and CDR2 is FYNNEI in the germline V gene. V lost 5 bases and J lost 4, with 8 bases in between. DNA for the CDR3: TGTGCCAGCAGTTCAGGGTTCACCGGGGAGCTGTTTTTT. Its translation is CASSSGFTGELFF.

For this clonotype: This may stem from a read error, because a much larger clone lies one nucleotide away. This chain links TRBV12-3 or TRBV12-4 with TRBJ2-1; 11 bases match TRBD2. This CDR3 spans 15 amino acids. Here the CDR3 reads CVSRLAGGPANEQFF. The CDR3 DNA reads as TGTGTCAGCAGATTAGCGGGGGGGCCGGCCAATGAGCAGTTCTTC.